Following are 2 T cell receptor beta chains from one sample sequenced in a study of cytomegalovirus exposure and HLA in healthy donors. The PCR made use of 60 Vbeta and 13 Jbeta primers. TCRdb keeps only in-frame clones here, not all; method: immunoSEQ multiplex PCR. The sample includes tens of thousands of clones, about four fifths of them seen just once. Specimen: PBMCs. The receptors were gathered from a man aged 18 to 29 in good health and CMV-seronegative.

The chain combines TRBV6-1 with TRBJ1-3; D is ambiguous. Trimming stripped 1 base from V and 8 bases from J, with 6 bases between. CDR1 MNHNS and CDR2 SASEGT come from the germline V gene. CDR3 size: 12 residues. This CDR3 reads CASSEVGDTIYF. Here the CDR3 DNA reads TGTGCCAGCAGTGAAGTCGGGGACACCATATATTTT.

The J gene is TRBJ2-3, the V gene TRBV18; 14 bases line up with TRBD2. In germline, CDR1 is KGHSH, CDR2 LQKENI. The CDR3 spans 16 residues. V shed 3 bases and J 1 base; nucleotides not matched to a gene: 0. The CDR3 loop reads CASSPTSGGGTDTQYF. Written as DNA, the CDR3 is TGTGCCAGCTCACCGACTAGCGGGGGGGGCACAGATACGCAGTATTTT.